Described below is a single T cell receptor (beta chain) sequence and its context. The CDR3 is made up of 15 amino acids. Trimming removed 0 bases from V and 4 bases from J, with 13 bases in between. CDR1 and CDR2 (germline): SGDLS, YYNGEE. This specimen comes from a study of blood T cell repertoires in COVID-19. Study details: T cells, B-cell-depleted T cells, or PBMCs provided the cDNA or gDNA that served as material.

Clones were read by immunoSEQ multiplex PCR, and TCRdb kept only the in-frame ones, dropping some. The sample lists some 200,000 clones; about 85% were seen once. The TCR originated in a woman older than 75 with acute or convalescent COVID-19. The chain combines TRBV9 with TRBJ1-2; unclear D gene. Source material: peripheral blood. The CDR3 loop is CASSVAAVASYGYTF. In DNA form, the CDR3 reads TGTGCCAGCAGCGTAGCTGCGGTGGCGAGCTATGGCTACACCTTC. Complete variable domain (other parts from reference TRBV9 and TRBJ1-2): DSGVTQTPKHLITATGQRVTLRCSPRSGDLSVYWYQQSLDQGLQFLIQYYNGEERAKGNILERFSAQQFPDLHSELNLSSLELGDSALYFCASSVAAVASYGYTFGSGTRLTVV.